Below, 18 T cell receptor beta chains from the same sample are listed, as sequenced in a study of blood T cell repertoires in COVID-19. Libraries were prepared by immunoSEQ multiplex PCR; TCRdb keeps only in-frame clonotypes and omits some of them. The sample yields fewer than 150,000 clones, more than 60% seen once. The sample was peripheral blood. The receptors come from a man between 65 and 85 years old with acute or convalescent COVID-19.

This clone was detected a few times. The chain has TRBV4-3 and TRBJ1-2, with TRBD1 identical over 7 bases. The CDR3 is made up of 14 amino acids. The junction had 9 bases not matched to a gene; V was cut back by 3 bases and J by 8 bases. Germline assignment: CDR1 LGHNA and CDR2 YSLEER. This CDR3 is CASSHEHQGEGYTF. CDR3 DNA: TGCGCCAGCAGCCACGAACATCAGGGGGAAGGCTACACCTTC.

This clone occurred a few times. The V gene is TRBV7-8, the J gene TRBJ2-7; D is unresolved. Trimming shortened V by 2 bases and J by 2 bases, and 7 bases separated the two germline ends. The CDR3 is made up of 13 amino acids. Per germline, CDR1 SGHVS and CDR2 FQNEAQ. CDR3 sequence (DNA): TGTGCCAGCAGCTTAACGGGTCCCTACGAGCAGTACTTC. This gives the protein CASSLTGPYEQYF.

The V gene is TRBV6-5, the J gene TRBJ1-1, with D possibly TRBD1 on 5 matching bases. Germline CDR1 and CDR2: MNHEY and SVGAGI. With 2 bases removed from V and 8 bases from J, the gap between germline ends came to 18 bases. The CDR3 is made up of 15 amino acids. CDR3 protein: CASSYGRKGRGEAFF. In DNA form, the CDR3 reads TGTGCCAGCAGTTACGGTCGCAAGGGCCGGGGGGAAGCTTTCTTT.

This clone was detected a few times. This rearrangement joins TRBV7-9 to TRBJ1-1, with TRBD1 as a possible D gene (5 bases). V was trimmed by 10 bases and J by 0 bases, leaving 21 bases between them. This CDR3 has 16 amino acids. Germline V gene sequence: CDR1 SEHNR, CDR2 FQNEAQ (reference sequence). The CDR3 loop is CATTYSWGVMNTEAFF. The CDR3 bases are TGTGCCACCACCTACTCCTGGGGGGTCATGAACACTGAAGCTTTCTTT.

This clone was detected once. V and J are TRBV6-2 or TRBV6-3 and TRBJ2-3; 11 bases agree with TRBD1. V was clipped by 0 bases and J by 4 bases; unmatched bases: 3. Germline assignment: CDR1 MNHEY and CDR2 SVGEGT. The CDR3 spans 16 residues. DNA for the CDR3: TGTGCCAGCAGTTACTCCGGGACAGGGGGTCCAGATACGCAGTATTTT. This codes for CASSYSGTGGPDTQYF.

This chain joins TRBV28 and TRBJ1-2; 9 bases map to TRBD1. Trimming cost V 1 base and J 3 bases; bases outside gene matches: 12. CDR3 length: 18 residues. Germline CDR1 is MDHEN and CDR2 is SYDVKM. The CDR3 sequence is CASSLFRTGERSDYGYTF. The CDR3 DNA reads as TGTGCCAGCAGTTTATTTCGGACAGGGGAAAGGTCGGACTATGGCTACACCTTC.

The chain employs TRBV3-1 (or the pseudogene TRBV3-2) and TRBJ2-3, with a tentative D call TRBD2 (5 bases). Germline values: CDR1 LGHDT, CDR2 YNNKEL (reference sequence). The CDR3 has 14 residues. Trimming stripped 3 bases from V and 0 bases from J, with 7 bases between. The CDR3 is CASSHWTSTDTQYF. The DNA of the CDR3 is TGTGCCAGCAGCCACTGGACTAGCACAGATACGCAGTATTTT.

The V gene is TRBV7-2, the J gene TRBJ2-1; 10 nucleotides line up with TRBD2. This CDR3 is 16 amino acids long. Germline V CDR1 and CDR2: SGHTA, FQGNSA. The junction had 6 bases not matched to a gene; V was cut back by 5 bases and J by 2 bases. DNA for the CDR3: TGTGCCAGCAGCCCACCCGGGACTAGCGCCTACAATGAGCAGTTCTTC. Amino acids: CASSPPGTSAYNEQFF.

This chain uses TRBV27 with TRBJ1-2; 7 positions agree with TRBD1. The CDR3 has 15 residues. The germline V gene encodes CDR1 MNHEY and CDR2 SMNVEV (reference sequence). Unmatched junction bases numbered 9, after V lost 0 bases and J lost 8 bases. In nucleotides, the CDR3 is TGTGCCAGCAGTTTATCTTCAGGACAGGTACTAGGCTACACCTTC. This translates into CASSLSSGQVLGYTF.

This clone showed up just a few times. The J gene is TRBJ2-3, the V gene TRBV25-1, with 13 bases lining up with TRBD2. The V gene's germline CDR1 is MGHDK and CDR2 SYGVNS. With V trimmed by 6 bases and J by 4 bases, 4 bases remained unmatched. The CDR3 runs 15 residues. As DNA, the CDR3 is TGTGCCAGCAGGGGACTAGCGGGATTGGCAGATACGCAGTATTTT. The encoded protein is CASRGLAGLADTQYF.

The V call is TRBV12-2, the J call TRBJ1-2. TRBV12-2 is designated a pseudogene. CDR3 size: 15 residues. The CDR3 sequence: CASRLARCSNYGYTF. The CDR3 DNA reads TGTGCAAGTCGCTTAGCCCGGTGTTCCAACTATGGCTACACCTTC.

The chain carries TRBV24-1 and TRBJ2-5, with D possibly being TRBD2 (6 bases). Per the germline V gene, CDR1 is KGHDR and CDR2 is SFDVKD. The CDR3 has 14 residues. V dropped 6 bases and J dropped 4 bases, with 14 bases sitting between them. The CDR3 reads CATSSRRGSETQYF. The CDR3 DNA reads as TGTGCCACCAGTTCAAGGAGGGGATCAGAGACCCAGTACTTC.

In DNA form, the CDR3 reads TGTGCCAGCAGCCCTAGTGGGGATACGCAGTATTTT. Protein sequence: CASSPSGDTQYF. The gene calls are TRBV7-9 and TRBJ2-3; no firm D call. Per germline, CDR1 SEHNR and CDR2 FQNEAQ (reference sequence). Trimming cost V 5 bases and J 6 bases, with 9 bases left between them. The CDR3 is made up of 12 amino acids.

The chain uses TRBV7-2 and TRBJ1-4, with TRBD1 identical over 8 bases. Germline V CDR1 and CDR2: SGHTA, FQGNSA. Trimming took 5 bases from V and 8 from J; bases not matched to a gene: 10. This CDR3 region has 15 residues. The CDR3 is CASSPTGGGREKLFF. CDR3 nucleotides: TGTGCCAGCAGCCCCACAGGGGGGGGAAGAGAAAAACTGTTTTTT.

Here the CDR3 reads CASSGDSQETQYF. DNA of the CDR3: TGCGCCAGCAGCGGGGACAGCCAAGAGACCCAGTACTTC. The chain has TRBV5-1 and TRBJ2-5; TRBD1 aligns across 7 bases. The CDR3 covers 13 residues. Germline lookup yields CDR1 SGHRS and CDR2 YFSETQ. The V segment lost 4 bases and the J segment 1 base; nucleotides outside the gene matches: 1.

The chain links TRBV7-9 to TRBJ1-1; D is perhaps TRBD1 (5 bases). Germline values: CDR1 SEHNR, CDR2 FQNEAQ (reference sequence). This CDR3 spans 13 amino acids. V gave up 7 bases and J gave up 5 bases, with 14 bases separating them. CDR3: CASTQGVETEAFF. DNA of the CDR3: TGTGCCAGCACCCAGGGCGTAGAGACTGAAGCTTTCTTT.

This chain links TRBV5-1 with TRBJ2-1; 13 bases are a match to TRBD2. The germline gives CDR1 SGHRS, CDR2 YFSETQ. The CDR3 is 16 amino acids. V trimming: 3 bases; J trimming: 4 bases; junction bases outside the gene matches: 4. This chain's CDR3 is CASSSLLAGGYNEQFF. CDR3 DNA sequence: TGCGCCAGCAGCTCATTACTAGCGGGGGGGTACAATGAGCAGTTCTTC.

This chain joins TRBV18 and TRBJ2-2, with TRBD1 matching over 9 bases. The germline gives CDR1 KGHSH, CDR2 LQKENI. CDR3 size: 18 residues. Unmatched junction bases numbered 9, after V lost 4 bases and J lost 0 bases. CDR3: CASSLTPGQGANTGELFF. CDR3 coding DNA: TGTGCCAGCTCACTTACTCCGGGACAGGGTGCGAACACCGGGGAGCTGTTTTTT.